These T cell receptor beta chains were read from a single sample in a study of blood T cell repertoires in COVID-19. The assay was immunoSEQ multiplex PCR, and TCRdb's table has in-frame clones only and misses some. The sample holds some 70,000 clones, 79% seen once. What was sequenced was peripheral blood. Receptors originate from a woman aged 45-65 years with acute or convalescent COVID-19. The CDR3 runs from the conserved cysteine through the conserved F or W. Each record gives: CDR3 protein, CDR3 DNA, D gene, J gene, clone size, V gene. A D gene is named only where the DNA matches it firmly. Only part of the rows carry a size: once, few, many, or a class if the clone is expanded.

CDR3aa: CASREDRGYIYGYTF
CDR3nt: TGTGCCAGCAGGGAGGACAGGGGATACATCTATGGCTACACCTTC
d_gene: TRBD1
j_gene: TRBJ1-2
abundance: .
v_gene: TRBV19

CDR3aa: CASSLRGGGGPYNEQFF
CDR3nt: TGTGCCAGCAGCTTAAGAGGGGGCGGAGGCCCCTACAATGAGCAGTTCTTC
d_gene: TRBD1
j_gene: TRBJ2-1
abundance: .
v_gene: TRBV7-3

CDR3aa: CASSVGVSGEHYEQYF
CDR3nt: TGTGCCAGCAGCGTAGGGGTTAGCGGGGAACACTACGAGCAGTACTTC
d_gene: TRBD2
j_gene: TRBJ2-7
abundance: .
v_gene: TRBV9

CDR3aa: CASRGGTVSYEQYF
CDR3nt: TGTGCCAGCCGGGGGGGGACTGTTTCCTACGAGCAGTACTTC
d_gene: TRBD2
j_gene: TRBJ2-7
abundance: .
v_gene: TRBV6-5

CDR3aa: CASSFSRGGQETQYF
CDR3nt: TGTGCCAGCAGCTTCTCGCGGGGGGGACAAGAGACCCAGTACTTC
d_gene: TRBD2
j_gene: TRBJ2-5
abundance: .
v_gene: TRBV11-2

CDR3aa: CASSRGTRDGYTF
CDR3nt: TGTGCCAGCAGTCGCGGGACTCGAGATGGCTACACCTTC
d_gene: .
j_gene: TRBJ1-2
abundance: .
v_gene: TRBV12-3/TRBV12-4

CDR3aa: CASSVAGTGGEKLFF
CDR3nt: TGTGCCAGCAGCGTAGCGGGGACAGGGGGTGAAAAACTGTTTTTT
d_gene: TRBD1
j_gene: TRBJ1-4
abundance: .
v_gene: TRBV9

CDR3aa: CASSRDRDLSEAFF
CDR3nt: TGTGCCAGCAGTCGGGACAGAGATTTAAGTGAAGCTTTCTTT
d_gene: TRBD1
j_gene: TRBJ1-1
abundance: few
v_gene: TRBV6-5

CDR3aa: CASGPGTVTDTQYF
CDR3nt: TGTGCCAGCGGACCCGGGACTGTTACAGATACGCAGTATTTT
d_gene: .
j_gene: TRBJ2-3
abundance: .
v_gene: TRBV9

CDR3aa: CASSYRQGDTQYF
CDR3nt: TGTGCCAGCAGCTACCGACAGGGGGATACGCAGTATTTT
d_gene: TRBD1
j_gene: TRBJ2-3
abundance: .
v_gene: TRBV7-3

CDR3aa: CASSVTERPYNSPLHF
CDR3nt: TGTGCCAGCAGCGTAACGGAGCGGCCCTATAATTCACCCCTCCACTTT
d_gene: .
j_gene: TRBJ1-6
abundance: .
v_gene: TRBV9

CDR3aa: CASSWAGGLGEQYF
CDR3nt: TGTGCCAGCAGCTGGGCAGGGGGCTTGGGCGAGCAGTACTTC
d_gene: TRBD1
j_gene: TRBJ2-7
abundance: .
v_gene: TRBV7-8

CDR3aa: CASRITPNTEAFF
CDR3nt: TGTGCCAGCAGGATTACTCCGAACACTGAAGCTTTCTTT
d_gene: .
j_gene: TRBJ1-1
abundance: few
v_gene: TRBV6-5

CDR3aa: CASSLAHGHSYEQYF
CDR3nt: TGTGCCAGCAGCTTAGCGCACGGACATTCCTACGAGCAGTACTTC
d_gene: .
j_gene: TRBJ2-7
abundance: .
v_gene: TRBV7-7

CDR3aa: CASSIQTGGGNTIYF
CDR3nt: TGTGCCAGTAGTATTCAGACAGGGGGTGGAAACACCATATATTTT
d_gene: TRBD1
j_gene: TRBJ1-3
abundance: few
v_gene: TRBV19

CDR3aa: CASSLASQGTNTGELFF
CDR3nt: TGTGCCAGCAGCTTAGCCTCACAGGGGACGAACACCGGGGAGCTGTTTTTT
d_gene: TRBD1
j_gene: TRBJ2-2
abundance: .
v_gene: TRBV7-8

CDR3aa: CASSLKAGGDEQFF
CDR3nt: TGTGCCAGCAGCTTAAAGGCGGGAGGGGATGAGCAGTTCTTC
d_gene: TRBD2
j_gene: TRBJ2-1
abundance: .
v_gene: TRBV7-2

CDR3aa: CAISGNSGTSGGYNEQFF
CDR3nt: TGTGCCATCAGTGGGAACTCCGGGACTAGCGGGGGGTACAATGAGCAGTTCTTC
d_gene: TRBD2
j_gene: TRBJ2-1
abundance: .
v_gene: TRBV10-3

CDR3aa: CASSSGRERASNEQFF
CDR3nt: TGTGCCAGCAGCTCTGGACGGGAAAGGGCATCCAATGAGCAGTTCTTC
d_gene: .
j_gene: TRBJ2-1
abundance: .
v_gene: TRBV7-9

CDR3aa: CAISPTSGDKYEQYF
CDR3nt: TGTGCCATCAGTCCCACTAGCGGGGACAAATACGAGCAGTACTTC
d_gene: TRBD2
j_gene: TRBJ2-7
abundance: .
v_gene: TRBV10-3

CDR3aa: CASSLAGQGITEAFF
CDR3nt: TGTGCCAGCAGCTTGGCCGGACAGGGAATTACTGAAGCTTTCTTT
d_gene: TRBD1
j_gene: TRBJ1-1
abundance: .
v_gene: TRBV7-6

CDR3aa: CASSQGLRGVGHNEQFF
CDR3nt: TGTGCCAGCAGCCAAGGGTTGCGGGGGGTCGGACACAATGAGCAGTTCTTC
d_gene: TRBD2
j_gene: TRBJ2-1
abundance: once
v_gene: TRBV4-2

CDR3aa: CASNRQGLTEAFF
CDR3nt: TGTGCCAGCAACCGACAGGGTCTCACTGAAGCTTTCTTT
d_gene: TRBD1
j_gene: TRBJ1-1
abundance: .
v_gene: TRBV12-3/TRBV12-4

CDR3aa: CASSQATGISYEQYF
CDR3nt: TGCGCCAGCAGCCAGGCGACAGGGATCTCCTACGAGCAGTACTTC
d_gene: TRBD1
j_gene: TRBJ2-7
abundance: .
v_gene: TRBV4-3

CDR3aa: CASSPLGQADEQFF
CDR3nt: TGTGCCAGCTCACCCCTCGGACAGGCCGATGAGCAGTTCTTC
d_gene: TRBD1
j_gene: TRBJ2-1
abundance: few
v_gene: TRBV18

CDR3aa: CASSVATGGAPTGELFF
CDR3nt: TGTGCCAGCAGTGTCGCAACAGGGGGCGCCCCGACCGGGGAGCTGTTTTTT
d_gene: TRBD1
j_gene: TRBJ2-2
abundance: .
v_gene: TRBV2

CDR3aa: CASRQGQETQYF
CDR3nt: TGTGCCAGCAGACAGGGCCAAGAGACCCAGTACTTC
d_gene: .
j_gene: TRBJ2-5
abundance: once
v_gene: TRBV12-3/TRBV12-4

CDR3aa: CASSLGLAGVQEQFF
CDR3nt: TGTGCCAGCAGCTTAGGGCTAGCGGGAGTGCAGGAGCAGTTCTTC
d_gene: TRBD2
j_gene: TRBJ2-1
abundance: .
v_gene: TRBV7-2

CDR3aa: CASSLLSGNNSPLHF
CDR3nt: TGTGCCAGCAGCTTATTGTCAGGCAATAATTCACCCCTCCACTTT
d_gene: .
j_gene: TRBJ1-6
abundance: .
v_gene: TRBV7-6

CDR3aa: CASTAGGAYTEAFF
CDR3nt: TGTGCCAGCACCGCCGGGGGGGCTTACACTGAAGCTTTCTTT
d_gene: .
j_gene: TRBJ1-1
abundance: .
v_gene: TRBV13

CDR3aa: CASSLLLTGNSPLHF
CDR3nt: TGTGCCAGCAGCCTCCTGCTAACAGGGAATTCACCCCTCCACTTT
d_gene: .
j_gene: TRBJ1-6
abundance: .
v_gene: TRBV7-8

CDR3aa: CASSQELAGESATFNEQFF
CDR3nt: TGTGCCAGCAGCCAAGAACTAGCGGGAGAATCCGCAACTTTTAATGAGCAGTTCTTC
d_gene: TRBD2
j_gene: TRBJ2-1
abundance: .
v_gene: TRBV4-2

CDR3aa: CASSLLGQGSEQYF
CDR3nt: TGTGCCAGCAGCTTATTGGGACAGGGGAGCGAGCAGTACTTC
d_gene: TRBD1
j_gene: TRBJ2-7
abundance: .
v_gene: TRBV7-3

CDR3aa: CASSSWASGSYNEQFF
CDR3nt: TGTGCCAGCTCATCCTGGGCTAGCGGGAGCTACAATGAGCAGTTCTTC
d_gene: TRBD2
j_gene: TRBJ2-1
abundance: .
v_gene: TRBV18

CDR3aa: CASSFGRSSYNEQFF
CDR3nt: TGTGCCAGCAGTTTTGGGAGGAGCTCCTACAATGAGCAGTTCTTC
d_gene: .
j_gene: TRBJ2-1
abundance: .
v_gene: TRBV27

CDR3aa: CASQGGIGDSEQFF
CDR3nt: TGTGCCAGCCAAGGGGGCATAGGAGATAGTGAGCAGTTCTTC
d_gene: TRBD1
j_gene: TRBJ2-1
abundance: .
v_gene: TRBV2

CDR3aa: CASRILTDQETQYF
CDR3nt: TGTGCCAGCAGAATACTAACGGACCAAGAGACCCAGTACTTC
d_gene: .
j_gene: TRBJ2-5
abundance: .
v_gene: TRBV7-9

CDR3aa: CASSEQRRSYNEQFF
CDR3nt: TGTGCCAGCAGTGAACAGAGACGCTCCTACAATGAGCAGTTCTTC
d_gene: .
j_gene: TRBJ2-1
abundance: .
v_gene: TRBV28

CDR3aa: CASSLQGSEAFF
CDR3nt: TGTGCCAGCTCCCTCCAGGGCTCTGAAGCTTTCTTT
d_gene: .
j_gene: TRBJ1-1
abundance: .
v_gene: TRBV18

CDR3aa: CASSAGQSEYNEKLFF
CDR3nt: TGTGCCAGCAGCGCCGGACAGTCGGAATATAATGAAAAACTGTTTTTT
d_gene: .
j_gene: TRBJ1-4
abundance: .
v_gene: TRBV7-9

CDR3aa: CASSYSGTGIYGYTF
CDR3nt: TGTGCCAGCAGTTACTCGGGGACAGGAATCTATGGCTACACCTTC
d_gene: TRBD1
j_gene: TRBJ1-2
abundance: .
v_gene: TRBV6-5

CDR3aa: CSVTSSGNTIYF
CDR3nt: TGCAGCGTTACAAGCTCTGGAAACACCATATATTTT
d_gene: .
j_gene: TRBJ1-3
abundance: .
v_gene: TRBV29-1

CDR3aa: CASSEGGSDYEQYF
CDR3nt: TGTGCCAGCAGCGAAGGTGGGAGCGACTACGAGCAGTACTTC
d_gene: .
j_gene: TRBJ2-7
abundance: once
v_gene: TRBV2